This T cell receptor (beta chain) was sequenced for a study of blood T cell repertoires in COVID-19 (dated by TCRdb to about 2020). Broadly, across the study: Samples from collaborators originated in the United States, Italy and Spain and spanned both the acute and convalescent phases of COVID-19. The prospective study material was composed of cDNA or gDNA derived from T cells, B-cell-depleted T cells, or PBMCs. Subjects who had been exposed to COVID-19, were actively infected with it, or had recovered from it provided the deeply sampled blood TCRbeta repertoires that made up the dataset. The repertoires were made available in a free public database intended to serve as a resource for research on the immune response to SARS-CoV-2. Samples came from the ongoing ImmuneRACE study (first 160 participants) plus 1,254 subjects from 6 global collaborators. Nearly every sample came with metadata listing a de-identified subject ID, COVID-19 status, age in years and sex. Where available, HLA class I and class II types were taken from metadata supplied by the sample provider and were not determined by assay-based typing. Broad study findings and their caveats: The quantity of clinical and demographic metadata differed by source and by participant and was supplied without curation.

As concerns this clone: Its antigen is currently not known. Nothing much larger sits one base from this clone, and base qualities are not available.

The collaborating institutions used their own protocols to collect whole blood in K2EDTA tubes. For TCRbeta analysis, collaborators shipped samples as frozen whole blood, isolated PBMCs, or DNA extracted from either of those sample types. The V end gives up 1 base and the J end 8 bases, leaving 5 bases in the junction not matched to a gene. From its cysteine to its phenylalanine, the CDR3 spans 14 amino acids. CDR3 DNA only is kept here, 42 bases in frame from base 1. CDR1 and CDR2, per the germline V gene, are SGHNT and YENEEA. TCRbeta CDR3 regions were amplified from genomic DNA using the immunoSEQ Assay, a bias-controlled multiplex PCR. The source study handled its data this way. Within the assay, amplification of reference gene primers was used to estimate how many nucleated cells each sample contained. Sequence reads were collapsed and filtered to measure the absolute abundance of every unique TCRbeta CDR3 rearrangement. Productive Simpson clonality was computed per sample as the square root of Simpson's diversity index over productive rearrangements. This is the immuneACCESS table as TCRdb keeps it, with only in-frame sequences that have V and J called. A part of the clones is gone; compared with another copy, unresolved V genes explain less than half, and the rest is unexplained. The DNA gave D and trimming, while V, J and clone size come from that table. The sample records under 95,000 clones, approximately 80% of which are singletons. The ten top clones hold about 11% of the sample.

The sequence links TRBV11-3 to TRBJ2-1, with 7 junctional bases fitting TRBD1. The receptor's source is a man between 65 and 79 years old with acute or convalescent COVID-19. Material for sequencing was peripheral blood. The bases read TGTGCCAGCAGCTTAGGACAGGGTGCGGATGAGCAGTTCTTC. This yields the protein CASSLGQGADEQFF.